This TCR beta chain was identified in a study of T cells in Graves' hyperthyroidism and ophthalmopathy. Study at large: Pretreatment peripheral blood was obtained at initial diagnosis.

As concerns this clonotype: What it recognizes is unknown.

Germline CDR1 SGHTA, CDR2 FQGTGA. The ends lost 5 bases at V and 12 bases at J; junction bases unmatched: 12. The CDR3 contains 14 residues. The CDR3 regions of TCR beta were amplified from RNA transcripts. With the HTBI primer set, the TCR CDR3 went through a first round of RT-PCR. A single record per CDR3 protein comes from TCRdb applying MiXCR to the multiplex PCR reads. The table shows hundreds of thousands of distinct CDR3 sequences, with approximately 15% occurring only once. Patients showing uncontrolled infection, other autoimmune disease, pregnancy or lactation were ineligible. Broader study findings: Blood shared most expanded thyroid clonotypes above 0.001. The model foresaw ophthalmopathy a median roughly 6.3 months prior to onset.

The material sequenced was blood. This chain joins TRBV7-3 and TRBJ2-1; 8 nucleotides match TRBD2. The receptor comes from a woman aged 50 to 65 with Graves' ophthalmopathy. The CDR3 here is CASSLRGLGDGQFF. The CDR3 DNA follows: TGTGCCAGCAGCCTGCGGGGACTAGGGGACGGGCAGTTCTTC.